A single sample is the source of the 14 T cell receptor beta chains below, sequenced in a study of graft-versus-host responses after intestinal transplantation. The data were produced by immunoSEQ multiplex PCR, yet TCRdb's version contains in-frame clones alone and is incomplete. The sample comprises some 20,000 clones, approximately 70% of which are singletons, and approximately 7.6% rests with the top ten. The authors processed graft tissue to release intraepithelial and lamina propria lymphocytes. The sample in question was ileum tissue, obtained around 20 days after intestinal transplant. The receptors originated from a human patient who received an intestinal transplant, so some T cells may come from the graft donor.

This clone was detected once. J is TRBJ1-4 and V is TRBV30, with D tentatively TRBD1 (5 bases). This CDR3 is 13 amino acids long. Trimming stripped 3 bases from V and 11 bases from J, with 16 bases between. CDR1 and CDR2 from the germline V gene are GTSNPN and SVGIG (reference sequence). DNA for the CDR3: TGTGCCTGGAGGCCGGGGGGGGGTTGGAAACTGTTTTTT. As protein: CAWRPGGGWKLFF.

This clone was counted only a few times. The same CDR3 also results from other DNA sequences found in this sample. This rearrangement joins TRBV5-4 to TRBJ2-1; D might be TRBD2 (5 bases). The CDR3 is made up of 12 amino acids. Germline values: CDR1 SGHNT, CDR2 YYREEE (reference sequence). V lost 5 bases, J lost 6 bases, and 9 bases lay in between. CDR3 sequence reads: CASSFGVNEQFF. CDR3 bases: TGTGCCAGCAGTTTCGGGGTCAATGAGCAGTTCTTC.

The V and J genes are TRBV7-9 and TRBJ1-1; D is ambiguous. Trimming took off 0 bases at V and 3 bases at J, with 17 bases between the two ends. The CDR3 consists of 17 residues. Germline V gene data show CDR1 as SEHNR and CDR2 as FQNEAQ (reference sequence). CDR3 coding DNA: TGTGCCAGCAGCTTAGCGTATTTGGGGAGTTCGGACACTGAAGCTTTCTTT. Its protein is CASSLAYLGSSDTEAFF.

This clone was detected only a few times. V and J are TRBV28 and TRBJ1-2, with 7 positions matching TRBD1. This CDR3 has 15 amino acids. The trim removed 10 bases at V and 2 bases at J, leaving 13 bases unmatched. Germline lookup yields CDR1 MDHEN and CDR2 SYDVKM. The DNA of the CDR3 is TGTGCCACCTCTGGAGAGGCAGGGGGGAACTATGGCTACACCTTC. It translates to CATSGEAGGNYGYTF.

The chain employs TRBV5-6 and TRBJ2-5; 7 bases fit TRBD2. The ends lost 4 bases at V and 4 bases at J; junction bases unmatched: 4. The CDR3 has 13 amino acids. The germline V gene has CDR1 SGHDT and CDR2 YYEEEE. CDR3 sequence: CASSAASGETQYF. DNA for the CDR3: TGTGCCAGCAGCGCTGCTAGCGGAGAGACCCAGTACTTC.

The chain has TRBV6-5 and TRBJ2-7; the D gene is possibly TRBD1 (5 bases). The germline gives CDR1 MNHEY, CDR2 SVGAGI. This CDR3 region has 14 residues. Trimming cost V 5 bases and J 4 bases, with 15 bases left between them. CDR3 sequence: CASSAVGVAYEQYF. CDR3 in DNA: TGTGCCAGCAGTGCCGTAGGGGTGGCGTACGAGCAGTACTTC.

The V gene is TRBV28, the J gene TRBJ1-1; D unclear. V gave up 6 bases and J gave up 0 bases, with 17 bases separating them. Germline V gene data show CDR1 as MDHEN and CDR2 as SYDVKM. The CDR3 is 16 residues long. The CDR3, as DNA: TGTGCCAGCAGCTCCGACCTCAGGTACATGAACACTGAAGCTTTCTTT. Residues: CASSSDLRYMNTEAFF.

This sequence joins TRBV9 and TRBJ2-1, with D possibly being TRBD2 (6 bases). Germline CDR1 reads SGDLS; CDR2 reads YYNGEE. The V end lost 3 bases, the J end lost 3 bases, and 13 bases lay between the germline ends. The CDR3 is 15 amino acids. CDR3 residues: CASSGRGGDYNEQFF. CDR3 sequence (DNA): TGTGCCAGCAGCGGGAGGGGCGGTGACTACAATGAGCAGTTCTTC.

The gene calls are TRBV7-9 and TRBJ1-2, with D maybe TRBD1 (5 bases). The CDR3 length is 15 residues. The germline gives CDR1 SEHNR, CDR2 FQNEAQ (reference sequence). Trimming stripped 1 base from V and 5 bases from J, with 14 bases between. Here the CDR3 reads CASSLDRRPLYGYTF. In DNA, the CDR3 is TGTGCCAGCAGCTTAGACAGGCGACCTCTTTATGGCTACACCTTC.

The chain is built from TRBV9 and TRBJ2-2; 8 nucleotides agree with TRBD2. The CDR3 is 13 amino acids. The germline V gene has CDR1 SGDLS and CDR2 YYNGEE. After removal of 7 bases from V and 6 bases from J, the junction contained 5 bases not matched to a gene. The CDR3, as DNA: TGTGCCAGCGAACGGGGGGGCGCCGGGGAGCTGTTTTTT. Protein sequence: CASERGGAGELFF.

This sequence joins TRBV7-9 and TRBJ2-6; D not resolved. V was cut by 1 base and J by 2 bases, with 15 bases left in between. This CDR3 spans 18 amino acids. Per germline, CDR1 SEHNR and CDR2 FQNEAQ (reference sequence). The CDR3 DNA reads as TGTGCCAGCAGCTTAGGTTTCGTTGTGGCCCCTGGGGCCAACGTCCTGACTTTC. Its protein is CASSLGFVVAPGANVLTF.

The rearrangement joins TRBV27 to TRBJ2-1; D call uncertain. Per germline, CDR1 MNHEY and CDR2 SMNVEV (reference sequence). Between the trimmed V and J ends, which lost 3 bases and 0 bases, there was a span of 9 bases. The CDR3 covers 15 residues. The CDR3 sequence is CASSLGPSSYNEQFF. DNA of the CDR3: TGTGCCAGCAGTTTGGGCCCGTCCTCCTACAATGAGCAGTTCTTC.

Only one count was recorded for this clone. The J gene is TRBJ1-6, the V gene TRBV6-5; weak D call: TRBD1 (6 bases). This CDR3 spans 14 amino acids. Germline V lookup: CDR1 MNHEY, CDR2 SVGAGI. Between the trimmed V and J ends, which lost 6 bases and 7 bases, there was a span of 13 bases. The CDR3 DNA is TGTGCCAGCAGCCCCCGGCAGGGGAATTCACCCCTCCACTTT. It encodes CASSPRQGNSPLHF.

The chain has TRBV6-1 and TRBJ2-2, with D possibly being TRBD2 (6 bases). Germline CDR1 and CDR2: MNHNS and SASEGT. Trimming took 7 bases from V and 6 from J, leaving 12 bases between them. This CDR3 is built from 13 residues. CDR3 protein: CASIGRRAGELFF. CDR3 nucleotide sequence: TGTGCCAGCATTGGGAGGCGCGCCGGGGAGCTGTTTTTT.